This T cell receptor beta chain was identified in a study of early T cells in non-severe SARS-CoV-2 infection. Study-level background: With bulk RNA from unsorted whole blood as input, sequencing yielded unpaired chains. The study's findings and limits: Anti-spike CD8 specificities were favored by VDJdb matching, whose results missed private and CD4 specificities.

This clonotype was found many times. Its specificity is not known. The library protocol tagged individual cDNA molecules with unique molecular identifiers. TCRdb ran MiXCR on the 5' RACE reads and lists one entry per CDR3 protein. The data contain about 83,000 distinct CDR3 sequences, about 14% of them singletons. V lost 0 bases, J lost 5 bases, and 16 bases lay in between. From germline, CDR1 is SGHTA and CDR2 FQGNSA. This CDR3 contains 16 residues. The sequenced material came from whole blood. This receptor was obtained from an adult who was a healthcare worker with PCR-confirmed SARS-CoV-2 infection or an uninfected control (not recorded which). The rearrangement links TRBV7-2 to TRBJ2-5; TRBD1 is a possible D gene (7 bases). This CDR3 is CASSLAHSAGQETQYF. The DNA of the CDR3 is TGTGCCAGCAGCTTAGCGCATTCGGCGGGACAGGAGACCCAGTACTTC. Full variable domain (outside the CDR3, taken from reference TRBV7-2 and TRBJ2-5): GAGVSQSPSNKVTEKGKDVELRCDPISGHTALYWYRQSLGQGLEFLIYFQGNSAPDKSGLPSDRFSAERTGGSVSTLTIQRTQQEDSAVYLCASSLAHSAGQETQYFGPGTRLLVL.